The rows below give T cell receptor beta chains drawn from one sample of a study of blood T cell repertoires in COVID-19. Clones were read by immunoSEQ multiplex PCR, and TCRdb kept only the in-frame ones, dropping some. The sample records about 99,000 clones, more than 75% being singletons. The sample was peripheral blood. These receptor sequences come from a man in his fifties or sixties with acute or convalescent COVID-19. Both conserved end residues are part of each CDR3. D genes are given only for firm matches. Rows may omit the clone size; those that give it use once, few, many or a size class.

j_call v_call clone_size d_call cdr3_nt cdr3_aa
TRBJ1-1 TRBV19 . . TGTGCCAGTAGTATAGGAGTAAAGGGAGGCGACACTGAAGCTTTCTTT CASSIGVKGGDTEAFF
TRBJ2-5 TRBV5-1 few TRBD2 TGCGCCAGCAGCCTGAGCGGGAGATTAAGCGAGACCCAGTACTTC CASSLSGRLSETQYF
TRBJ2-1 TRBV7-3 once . TGTGCCAGCATGGCGGCGAGCTCCTACAATGAGCAGTTCTTC CASMAASSYNEQFF
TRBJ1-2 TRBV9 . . TGTGCCAGCAGCGCCGCCAGCTCCGGGTCTCTTCGCGGCTACACCTTC CASSAASSGSLRGYTF
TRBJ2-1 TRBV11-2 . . TGTGCCAGCAGCCCTTACAATGAGCAGTTCTTC CASSPYNEQFF
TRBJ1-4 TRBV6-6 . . TGTGCCAGCAGTTACCATTCGATTGAACAGGAAAAACTGTTTTTT CASSYHSIEQEKLFF
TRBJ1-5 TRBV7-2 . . TGTGCCAGCAGCTCCCAGGGCCAGGGGAATCAGCCCCAGCATTTT CASSSQGQGNQPQHF
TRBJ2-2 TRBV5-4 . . TGTGCCAGCAGGTTAGAGAACACCGGGGAGCTGTTTTTT CASRLENTGELFF
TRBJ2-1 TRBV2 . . TGTGCCAGCATCACACGGGGGTCTGTCAACAATGAGCAGTTCTTC CASITRGSVNNEQFF
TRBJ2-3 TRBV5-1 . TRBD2 TGCGCCAGCAGCTTGCCTAGCGGGAGTACAGATACGCAGTATTTT CASSLPSGSTDTQYF
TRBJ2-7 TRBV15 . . TGTGCCACCAGCCAAACAGCAGGGAAATACGAGCAGTACTTC CATSQTAGKYEQYF
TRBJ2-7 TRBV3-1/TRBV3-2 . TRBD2 TGTGCCAGCAGCCAACCCCGAGCGGGAGTGGCCTACGAGCAGTACTTC CASSQPRAGVAYEQYF
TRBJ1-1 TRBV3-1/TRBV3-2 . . TGTGCCAGCAGCCAAGGTCCCGGGAACACTGAAGCTTTCTTT CASSQGPGNTEAFF
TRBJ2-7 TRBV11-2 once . TGTGCCAGCAGCTTAGGAGCTAGCAAGTTCGAGCAGTACTTC CASSLGASKFEQYF
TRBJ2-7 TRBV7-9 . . TGTGCCAGCAGCTCACCCGGGACTCGCTTCTACGAGCAGTACTTC CASSSPGTRFYEQYF
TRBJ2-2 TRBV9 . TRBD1 TGTGCCAGCAGCCTGGGGACAGGGGAGACCGGGGAGCTGTTTTTT CASSLGTGETGELFF
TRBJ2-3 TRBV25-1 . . TGTGCCAGCAGTGAAGGGGGGTTGGGAGCAGATACGCAGTATTTT CASSEGGLGADTQYF
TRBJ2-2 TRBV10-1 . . TGCGCCAGCAGGCAGGGTACCGGGGAGCTGTTTTTT CASRQGTGELFF
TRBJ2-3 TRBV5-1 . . TGCGCCAGCAGCTTGGGGTTGTACGGTCATCGTAGCACAGATACGCAGTATTTT CASSLGLYGHRSTDTQYF
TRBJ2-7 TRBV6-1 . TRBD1 TGTGCCAGCAGTGAACTCCTCGGGACAGGGCCCTACGAGCAGTACTTC CASSELLGTGPYEQYF
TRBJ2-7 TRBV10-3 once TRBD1 TGTGCCATCAGCCTGGGACAGGGGGGCTACGAGCAGTACTTC CAISLGQGGYEQYF
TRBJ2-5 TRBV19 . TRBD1 TGTGCCAGTAGTATCGGCGGCGGGACAGGGTCCTTGCTGGAGACCCAGTACTTC CASSIGGGTGSLLETQYF
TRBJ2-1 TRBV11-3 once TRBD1 TGTGCCAGCAGCCACCGACAGGGCGGAGAGCAGTTCTTC CASSHRQGGEQFF
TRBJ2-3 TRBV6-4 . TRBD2 TGTGCCAGCAGTGTCCTAGCGGGTGGCACAGATACGCAGTATTTT CASSVLAGGTDTQYF
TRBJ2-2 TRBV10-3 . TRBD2 TGTGCCATCAGCCTCGGGACTAGCGGGAATTGGGTCACCGGGGAGCTGTTTTTT CAISLGTSGNWVTGELFF